Shown below are 21 T cell receptor beta chains from a single sample sequenced in a study of beta chain features in type 1 diabetes. Study-level points and caveats: People with Type 1 diabetes carried modestly yet significantly shorter TCRB CDR3s in all four CD4+ subsets.

Antigens for these TCRs are unknown. What was sequenced were expressed TCRB transcripts, since all of the isolated RNA had been reverse transcribed. TCRdb's copy holds only in-frame clones and misses some; the assay was immunoSEQ multiplex PCR. The sample includes about 260,000 clones, around 21% of them seen just once. Sequencing used naive CD4+ T cells from blood. The receptor set was obtained from a woman in her thirties or forties with type 1 diabetes.

This clone appeared a few times. Other DNA variants within this sample encode the same CDR3. In nucleotides, the CDR3 is TGTGCCAGCAGCTTAGGGCAGGCGAACACTGAAGCTTTCTTT. Its translation is CASSLGQANTEAFF. The gene calls are TRBV7-9 and TRBJ1-1; D gene uncertain. The V gene's germline CDR1 is SEHNR and CDR2 FQNEAQ (reference sequence). Trimming shortened V by 1 base and J by 1 base, and 7 bases separated the two germline ends. This CDR3 is 14 amino acids long.

This clone was counted between two and nine times. The chain has TRBV28 and TRBJ1-2; D not certain. The V end was cut by 6 bases, the J end by 7 bases, with 15 bases between. The CDR3 sequence is 13 residues long. The germline V gene has CDR1 MDHEN and CDR2 SYDVKM. The CDR3 bases are TGTGCCAGCAGCCTCGTACCAGGTCGTGGCTACACCTTC. The encoded protein is CASSLVPGRGYTF.

A few counts support this clone. The J gene is TRBJ1-2, the V gene TRBV5-4; 7 bases are shared with TRBD1. V shed 2 bases, J shed 5 bases, and the junction held 6 bases outside the gene matches. Germline V gives CDR1 SGHNT, CDR2 YYREEE (reference sequence). The CDR3 is 14 amino acids. CDR3 DNA sequence: TGTGCCAGCAGCTTCCCGACAGGGAATTATGGCTACACCTTC. Translation: CASSFPTGNYGYTF.

The chain recombines TRBV5-4 with TRBJ1-5; D uncertain. Germline V lookup: CDR1 SGHNT, CDR2 YYREEE (reference sequence). This CDR3 is built from 16 residues. V was pared by 0 bases and J by 1 base, with 11 bases between. The CDR3 coding sequence is TGTGCCAGCAGCTTGGGAGGGCGTGGCAGCAATCAGCCCCAGCATTTT. This encodes CASSLGGRGSNQPQHF.

This clone appeared a few times. The chain recombines TRBV27 with TRBJ1-2; D unresolved. Germline V gives CDR1 MNHEY, CDR2 SMNVEV (reference sequence). Between the trimmed V and J ends, which lost 5 bases and 8 bases, there was a span of 15 bases. CDR3 length: 13 amino acids. The CDR3 bases are TGTGCCAGCAGTCATGGGCGAGAAGAGGGCTACACCTTC. This codes for CASSHGREEGYTF.

This clone was observed a few times. The chain couples TRBV7-2 to TRBJ2-5; 7 bases fit TRBD2. Germline V CDR1 and CDR2: SGHTA, FQGNSA. The CDR3 is made up of 16 amino acids. V was pared by 0 bases and J by 4 bases, with 8 bases of the junction left unmatched. The CDR3 nucleotides read TGTGCCAGCAGCTTAGCGGGGAGGGCGGATGTAGAGACCCAGTACTTC. This translates into CASSLAGRADVETQYF.

This rearrangement joins TRBV5-1 to TRBJ2-3, with TRBD2 identical over 14 bases. V was pared by 4 bases and J by 3 bases, with 7 bases of the junction left unmatched. The length of the CDR3 is 17 residues. Germline V lookup: CDR1 SGHRS, CDR2 YFSETQ. CDR3 bases: TGCGCCAGCAGCCCGGGACTAGCGGGAGCTGGAACAGATACGCAGTATTTT. This translates into CASSPGLAGAGTDTQYF. The full variable domain, with the rest looked up from reference TRBV5-1 and TRBJ2-3, is KAGVTQTPRYLIKTRGQQVTLSCSPISGHRSVSWYQQTPGQGLQFLFEYFSETQRNKGNFPGRFSGRQFSNSRSEMNVSTLELGDSALYLCASSPGLAGAGTDTQYFGPGTRLTVL.

This clone was recorded a few times. This chain uses TRBV7-9 with TRBJ1-1, with D possibly being TRBD1 (5 bases). Trimming removed 5 bases at V and 5 bases at J, with 9 bases between. From germline, CDR1 is SEHNR and CDR2 FQNEAQ (reference sequence). This CDR3 spans 12 amino acids. CDR3 amino acids: CASSPGRTEAFF. In nucleotides, the CDR3 is TGTGCCAGCAGCCCAGGGAGGACTGAAGCTTTCTTT.

This clone was picked up one time. An end of the junction differs from the germline gene, which may be a read error. The gene calls are TRBV2 and TRBJ2-2; the D is unclear. Germline lookup yields CDR1 SNHLY and CDR2 FYNNEI. The CDR3 is 13 amino acids. The CDR3 region has the DNA TGTGCCAGCAGGGAAGGAGAGTCCGGGGAGCTGTTTTTT. This codes for CASREGESGELFF.

This chain joins TRBV11-2 and TRBJ2-1; TRBD2 matches 11 bases. Germline V lookup: CDR1 SGHAT, CDR2 FQNNGV. This CDR3 has 16 residues. After removal of 3 bases from V and 8 bases from J, the junction contained 9 bases not matched to a gene. CDR3: CASSFGLAGGVDEQFF. The CDR3 DNA reads TGTGCCAGCAGCTTCGGGCTAGCGGGAGGCGTGGATGAGCAGTTCTTC.

The chain links TRBV28 to TRBJ1-1, with TRBD1 matching 9 bases. The CDR3 has 14 residues. Germline values: CDR1 MDHEN, CDR2 SYDVKM. Germline trimming cut 4 bases from V and 5 bases from J; bases unmatched to any gene: 5. CDR3 sequence: CASSSGQGLTEAFF. The CDR3 nucleotides are TGTGCCAGCAGTTCCGGACAGGGGTTGACTGAAGCTTTCTTT.

This chain uses TRBV9 with TRBJ1-2; D remains unclear. Between the trimmed V and J ends, which lost 0 bases and 2 bases, there was a span of 5 bases. The CDR3 contains 13 residues. Per the germline V gene, CDR1 is SGDLS and CDR2 is YYNGEE. The DNA of the CDR3 is TGTGCCAGCAGCGTAGACGAGAACTATGGCTACACCTTC. As protein: CASSVDENYGYTF.

The chain uses TRBV7-3 and TRBJ2-7; 7 bases line up with TRBD2. Looked up from germline, CDR1 is SGHTA and CDR2 is FQGTGA. The CDR3 spans 14 residues. The V segment lost 2 bases and the J segment 3 bases; nucleotides outside the gene matches: 4. As DNA, the CDR3 is TGTGCCAGCAGCTTAGCCGGACTAGTCTACGAGCAGTACTTC. The encoded protein is CASSLAGLVYEQYF.

In its sample, this clone was seen a few times. This chain connects TRBV7-2 to TRBJ2-1; TRBD2 matches at 8 bases. With V trimmed by 3 bases and J by 7 bases, 8 bases remained unmatched. The CDR3 has 15 amino acids. CDR1 is SGHTA, CDR2 FQGNSA, per germline. CDR3 sequence: CASSFGGLVRNEQFF. CDR3 nucleotides: TGTGCCAGCAGCTTTGGGGGACTAGTTAGGAATGAGCAGTTCTTC.

The chain combines TRBV29-1 with TRBJ1-1; D unresolved. V was cut by 4 bases and J by 1 base, with 7 bases left in between. The CDR3 covers 12 residues. Germline CDR1 is SQVTM and CDR2 is ANQGSEA. CDR3 sequence: CSVASGNTEAFF. CDR3 nucleotide sequence: TGCAGCGTTGCATCAGGGAACACTGAAGCTTTCTTT.

The rearrangement links TRBV11-3 to TRBJ2-2; D is unclear. Germline values: CDR1 SGHNT, CDR2 YENEEA. V gave up 5 bases and J gave up 4 bases, with 14 bases separating them. The CDR3 contains 15 residues. Here the CDR3 DNA reads TGTGCCAGCAGCGCAAGATCCGGGTCCACCGGGGAGCTGTTTTTT. Encoded protein: CASSARSGSTGELFF.

The chain links TRBV7-9 to TRBJ1-4; the match to TRBD1 covers 7 bases. The V segment lost 1 base and the J segment 5 bases; nucleotides outside the gene matches: 4. Germline V lookup: CDR1 SEHNR, CDR2 FQNEAQ (reference sequence). The CDR3 loop spans 15 amino acids. The CDR3 DNA is TGTGCCAGCAGCTTAGGACAGGGCAGAAATGAAAAACTGTTTTTT. This translates into CASSLGQGRNEKLFF.

The chain is built from TRBV14 and TRBJ2-1; no clear D gene. The V gene's germline CDR1 is SGHDN and CDR2 FVKESK. Trimming pared 0 bases from V and 7 bases from J, leaving 4 bases between. The CDR3 totals 12 residues. CDR3 in amino acids: CASSQDRNEQFF. The CDR3 DNA reads as TGTGCCAGCAGCCAAGATCGGAATGAGCAGTTCTTC.

This clone came up a few times. The chain carries TRBV4-3 and TRBJ2-1; D is perhaps TRBD2 (6 bases). This CDR3 region has 15 residues. Trimming pared 1 base from V and 7 bases from J, leaving 14 bases between. The germline V gene has CDR1 LGHNA and CDR2 YSLEER. CDR3 protein: CASSQVAAFLNEQFF. Written as DNA, the CDR3 is TGCGCCAGCAGCCAAGTAGCGGCATTTCTGAATGAGCAGTTCTTC.

The rearrangement joins TRBV5-1 to TRBJ2-7; D is possibly TRBD1 (5 bases). CDR1 SGHRS and CDR2 YFSETQ come from the germline V gene. The CDR3 is 15 amino acids. Trimming pared 7 bases from V and 0 bases from J, leaving 17 bases between. Here the CDR3 DNA reads TGCGCCAGCCGGATAGGGGCCGATTCCTCCTACGAGCAGTACTTC. It encodes CASRIGADSSYEQYF.

The chain is built from TRBV7-9 and TRBJ2-3; maybe TRBD2 (7 bases). V lost 3 bases to trimming and J lost 0 bases, with 19 bases between them. The germline gives CDR1 SEHNR, CDR2 FQNEAQ (reference sequence). There are 18 residues in the CDR3. CDR3 nucleotides: TGTGCCAGCAGCTTCTGGGGGGGCCAGGGCTCTAGCACAGATACGCAGTATTTT. It yields the protein CASSFWGGQGSSTDTQYF.